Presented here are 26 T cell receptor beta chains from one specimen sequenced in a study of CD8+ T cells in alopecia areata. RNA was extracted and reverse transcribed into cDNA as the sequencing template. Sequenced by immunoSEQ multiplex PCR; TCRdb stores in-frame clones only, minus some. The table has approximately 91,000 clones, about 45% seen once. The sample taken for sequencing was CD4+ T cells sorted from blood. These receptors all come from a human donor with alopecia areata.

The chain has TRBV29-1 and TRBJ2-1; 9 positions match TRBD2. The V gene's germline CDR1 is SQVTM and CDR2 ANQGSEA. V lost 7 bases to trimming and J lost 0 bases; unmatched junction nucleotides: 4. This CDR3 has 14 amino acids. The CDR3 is CSGCSGSSYNEQFF. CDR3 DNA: TGCAGCGGATGTAGCGGGAGCTCCTACAATGAGCAGTTCTTC.

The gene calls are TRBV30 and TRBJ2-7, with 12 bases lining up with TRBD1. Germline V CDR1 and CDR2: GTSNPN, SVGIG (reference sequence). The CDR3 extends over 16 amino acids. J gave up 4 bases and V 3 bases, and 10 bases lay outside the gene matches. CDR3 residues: CAWSRYGTGGRYEQYF. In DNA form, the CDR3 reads TGTGCCTGGAGCCGGTACGGGACAGGGGGCCGGTACGAGCAGTACTTC.

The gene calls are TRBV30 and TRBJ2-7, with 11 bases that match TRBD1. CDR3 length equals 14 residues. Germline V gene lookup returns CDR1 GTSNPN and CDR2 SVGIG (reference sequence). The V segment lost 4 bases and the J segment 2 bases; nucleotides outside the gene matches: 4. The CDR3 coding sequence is TGTGCCTGGAATAAGGACAGGGGGCCCTACGAGCAGTACTTC. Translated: CAWNKDRGPYEQYF.

The chain's CDR3 is CANGPPRSHSTHEQFF. DNA for the CDR3: TGTGCCAACGGACCTCCCCGGTCCCATAGTACGCATGAGCAGTTCTTC. V gene TRBV28 combines with J gene TRBJ2-1; D is unclear. The ends were cut back, 10 bases at V and 8 bases at J, with 27 bases in the middle. The CDR3 has 16 amino acids. Germline assignment: CDR1 MDHEN and CDR2 SYDVKM.

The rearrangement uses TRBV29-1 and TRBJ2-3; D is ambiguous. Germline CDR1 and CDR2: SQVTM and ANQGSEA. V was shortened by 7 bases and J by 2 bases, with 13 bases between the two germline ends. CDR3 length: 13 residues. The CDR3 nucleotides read TGCAGCGCACTCGGGTTGTCCACAGATACGCAGTATTTT. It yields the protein CSALGLSTDTQYF.

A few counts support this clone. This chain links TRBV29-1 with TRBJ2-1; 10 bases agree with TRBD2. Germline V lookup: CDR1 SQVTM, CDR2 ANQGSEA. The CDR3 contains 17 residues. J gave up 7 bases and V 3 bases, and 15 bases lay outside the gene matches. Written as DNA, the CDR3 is TGCAGCGTTGACAGCGGGAGGGCCCGATACATCCGGAATGAGCAGTTCTTC. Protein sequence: CSVDSGRARYIRNEQFF.

The DNA for the CDR3 is TGCAGCGTTAACTCCGGGACTAGCGGGTTGTACAATGAGCAGTTCTTC. Translated, it gives CSVNSGTSGLYNEQFF. The rearrangement joins TRBV29-1 to TRBJ2-1; 12 bases are a match to TRBD2. Germline CDR1 SQVTM, CDR2 ANQGSEA. The CDR3 has 16 residues. The ends lost 5 bases at V and 4 bases at J; junction bases unmatched: 9.

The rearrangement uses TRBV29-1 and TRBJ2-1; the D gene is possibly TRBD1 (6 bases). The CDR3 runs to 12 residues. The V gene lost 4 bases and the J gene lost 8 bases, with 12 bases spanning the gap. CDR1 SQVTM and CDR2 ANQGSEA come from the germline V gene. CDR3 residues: CSVGWGRDEQFF. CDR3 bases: TGCAGCGTTGGCTGGGGGCGGGATGAGCAGTTCTTC.

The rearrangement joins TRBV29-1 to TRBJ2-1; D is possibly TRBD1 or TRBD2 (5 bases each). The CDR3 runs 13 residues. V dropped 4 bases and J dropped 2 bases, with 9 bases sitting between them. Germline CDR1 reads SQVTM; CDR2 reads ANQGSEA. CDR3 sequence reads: CSVAGATYNEQFF. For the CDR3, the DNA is TGCAGCGTTGCCGGGGCCACCTACAATGAGCAGTTCTTC.

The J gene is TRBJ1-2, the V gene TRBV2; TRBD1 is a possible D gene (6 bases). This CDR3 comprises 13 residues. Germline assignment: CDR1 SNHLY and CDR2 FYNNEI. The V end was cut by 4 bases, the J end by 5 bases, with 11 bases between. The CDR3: CASSVQGSYGYTF. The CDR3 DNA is TGTGCCAGCAGTGTACAGGGTTCGTATGGCTACACCTTC.

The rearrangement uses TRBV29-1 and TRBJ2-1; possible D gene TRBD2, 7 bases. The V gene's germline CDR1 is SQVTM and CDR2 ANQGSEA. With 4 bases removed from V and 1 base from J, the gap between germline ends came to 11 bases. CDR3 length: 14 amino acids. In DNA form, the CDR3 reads TGCAGCGTTGCGGGGGGCGGATCCTACAATGAGCAGTTCTTC. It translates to CSVAGGGSYNEQFF.

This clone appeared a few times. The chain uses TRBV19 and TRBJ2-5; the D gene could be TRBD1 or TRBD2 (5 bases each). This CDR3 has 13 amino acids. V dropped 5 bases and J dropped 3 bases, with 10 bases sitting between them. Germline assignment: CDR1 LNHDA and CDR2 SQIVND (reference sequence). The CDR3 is CASSSGTEETQYF. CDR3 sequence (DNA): TGTGCCAGTAGTTCCGGGACCGAAGAGACCCAGTACTTC. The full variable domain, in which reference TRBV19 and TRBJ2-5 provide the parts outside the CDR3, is DGGITQSPKYLFRKEGQNVTLSCEQNLNHDAMYWYRQDPGQGLRLIYYSQIVNDFQKGDIAEGYSVSREKKESFPLTVTSAQKNPTAFYLCASSSGTEETQYFGPGTRLLVL.

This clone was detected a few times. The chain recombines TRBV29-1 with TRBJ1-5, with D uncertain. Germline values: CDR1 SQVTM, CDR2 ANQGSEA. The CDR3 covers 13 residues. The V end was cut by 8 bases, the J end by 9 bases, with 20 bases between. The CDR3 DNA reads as TGCAGCACTAGGCTAGGGCCACCTCCGCCCCAGCATTTT. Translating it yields CSTRLGPPPPQHF.

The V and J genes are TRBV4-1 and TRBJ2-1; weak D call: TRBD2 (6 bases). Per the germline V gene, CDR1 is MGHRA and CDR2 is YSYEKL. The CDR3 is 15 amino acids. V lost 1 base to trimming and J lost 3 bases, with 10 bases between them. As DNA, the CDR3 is TGCGCCAGCAGCCAAGGAGGGACTTTCTACAATGAGCAGTTCTTC. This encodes CASSQGGTFYNEQFF.

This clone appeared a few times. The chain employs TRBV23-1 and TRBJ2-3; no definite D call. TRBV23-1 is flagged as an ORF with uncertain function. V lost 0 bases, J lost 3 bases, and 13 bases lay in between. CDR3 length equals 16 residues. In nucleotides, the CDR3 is TGCGCCAGCAGTCAATCCGTGGCAGATAGTACAGATACGCAGTATTTT. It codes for CASSQSVADSTDTQYF.

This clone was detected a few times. CDR3 protein: CAWSEGHNQPQHF. CDR3 bases: TGTGCCTGGAGTGAGGGCCACAATCAGCCCCAGCATTTT. The rearrangement links TRBV30 to TRBJ1-5; D gene ambiguous. Trimming took off 1 base at V and 3 bases at J, with 7 bases between the two ends. The CDR3 is 13 residues long. Germline V gene sequence: CDR1 GTSNPN, CDR2 SVGIG (reference sequence).

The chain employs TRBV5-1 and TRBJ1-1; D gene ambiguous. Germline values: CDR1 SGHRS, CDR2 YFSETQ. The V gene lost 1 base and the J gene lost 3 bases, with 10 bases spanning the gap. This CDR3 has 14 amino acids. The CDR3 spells CASSLFGEDTEAFF. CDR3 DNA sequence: TGCGCCAGCAGCTTGTTCGGGGAGGACACTGAAGCTTTCTTT.

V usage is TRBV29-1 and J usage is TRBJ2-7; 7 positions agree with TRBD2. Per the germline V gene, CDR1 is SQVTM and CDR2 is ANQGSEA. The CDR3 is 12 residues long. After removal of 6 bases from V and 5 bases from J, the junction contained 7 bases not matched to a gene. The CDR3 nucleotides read TGCAGCGTAAAGCGGGAACTGGACGAGCAGTACTTC. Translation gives CSVKRELDEQYF.

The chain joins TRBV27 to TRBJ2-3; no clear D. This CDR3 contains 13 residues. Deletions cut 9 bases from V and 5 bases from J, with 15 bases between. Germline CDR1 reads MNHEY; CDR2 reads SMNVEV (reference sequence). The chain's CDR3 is CARPCVGRDTQYF. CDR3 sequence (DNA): TGTGCCAGGCCGTGCGTGGGCAGAGATACGCAGTATTTT.

The CDR3 DNA sequence: TGTGCCTGCACCCCACAGGGGCCCATGAACACTGAAGCTTTCTTT. Amino acid sequence: CACTPQGPMNTEAFF. The chain uses TRBV30 and TRBJ1-1; 7 bases line up with TRBD1. The CDR3 consists of 15 residues. Germline assignment: CDR1 GTSNPN and CDR2 SVGIG (reference sequence). Trimming removed 6 bases from V and 0 bases from J; junction bases left unmatched: 10.

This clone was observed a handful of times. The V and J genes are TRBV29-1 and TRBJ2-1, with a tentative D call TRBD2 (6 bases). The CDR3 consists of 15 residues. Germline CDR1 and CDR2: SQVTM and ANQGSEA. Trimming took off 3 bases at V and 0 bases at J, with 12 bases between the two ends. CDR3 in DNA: TGCAGCGTTGATGTGACCGGGAGCTCCTACAATGAGCAGTTCTTC. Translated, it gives CSVDVTGSSYNEQFF.

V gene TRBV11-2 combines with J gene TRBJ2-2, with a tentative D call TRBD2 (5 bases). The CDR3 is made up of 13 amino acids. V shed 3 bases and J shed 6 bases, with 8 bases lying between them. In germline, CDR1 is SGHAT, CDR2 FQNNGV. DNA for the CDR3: TGTGCCAGCAGCTTGATGGGAGCCGGGGAGCTGTTTTTT. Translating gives CASSLMGAGELFF.

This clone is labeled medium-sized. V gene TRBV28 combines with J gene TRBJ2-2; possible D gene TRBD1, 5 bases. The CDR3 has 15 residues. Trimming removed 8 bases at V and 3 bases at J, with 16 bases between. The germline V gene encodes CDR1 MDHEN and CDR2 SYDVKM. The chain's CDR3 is CASPFDSTDTGELFF. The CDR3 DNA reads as TGTGCCAGCCCCTTTGACAGTACGGACACCGGGGAGCTGTTTTTT.

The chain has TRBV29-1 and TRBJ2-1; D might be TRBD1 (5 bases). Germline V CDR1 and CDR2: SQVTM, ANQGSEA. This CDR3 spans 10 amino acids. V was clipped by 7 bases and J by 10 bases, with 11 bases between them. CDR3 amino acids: CSGIHREQFF. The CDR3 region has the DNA TGCAGCGGAATACACAGGGAGCAGTTCTTC.

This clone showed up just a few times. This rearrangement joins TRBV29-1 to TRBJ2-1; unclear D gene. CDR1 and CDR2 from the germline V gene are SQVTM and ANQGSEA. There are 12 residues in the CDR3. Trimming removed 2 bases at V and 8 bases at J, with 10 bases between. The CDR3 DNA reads TGCAGCGTTGAAAATACACACGATGAGCAGTTCTTC. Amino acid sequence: CSVENTHDEQFF.

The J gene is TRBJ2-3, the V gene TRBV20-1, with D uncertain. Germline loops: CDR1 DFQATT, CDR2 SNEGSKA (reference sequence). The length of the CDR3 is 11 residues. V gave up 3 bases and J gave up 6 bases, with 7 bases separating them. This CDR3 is CSASKVDTQYF. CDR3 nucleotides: TGCAGTGCTAGTAAGGTGGATACGCAGTATTTT.